The clone carrying this T cell receptor beta chain was detected ten times or more. Antigen: not known. This entry comes from a study of T cells after posttransplantation cyclophosphamide. Study-wide results and caveats: Blood and skin or GI T cell repertoires showed limited TRB overlap. After PTCy, TRB diversity resembled that of CNI/methotrexate controls.

TCRdb's table, derived via immunoSEQ multiplex PCR, lists solely in-frame clones and lacks some. Listed for the sample are about 36,000 clones, none seen a single time. This receptor was taken from a girl aged 10-17 years in good health, CMV-negative, and a related stem cell transplant donor. The sequenced sample consisted of PBMCs.

Here the CDR3 DNA reads TGTGCCAGCAGCCCCCCTGGGAGGGGAGAGACCCAGTACTTC. Protein: CASSPPGRGETQYF. The J gene is TRBJ2-5, the V gene TRBV7-9; TRBD2 matches 7 bases. Germline V CDR1 and CDR2: SEHNR, FQNEAQ (reference sequence). The CDR3 runs to 14 residues. V was pared by 5 bases and J by 4 bases, with 7 bases of the junction left unmatched.